A single T cell receptor beta chain is shown here with its context. The data stem from a study of control samples from healthy donors and cancer patients. The CDR3 loop spans 13 amino acids. Germline V gene lookup returns CDR1 LNHDA and CDR2 SQIVND (reference sequence). J gave up 7 bases and V 5 bases, and 6 bases lay outside the gene matches. Sequenced by immunoSEQ multiplex PCR; TCRdb stores in-frame clones only, minus some. The table includes about 160,000 clones, approximately 90% detected once. The sample comprised blood. This TCR came from a man aged 25-45 years in good health. The chain couples TRBV19 to TRBJ1-2, with 8 positions matching TRBD1. In DNA form, the CDR3 reads TGTGCCAGTAGTCGAACAGGGGGTACTGGCTACACCTTC. Its translation: CASSRTGGTGYTF. Supplemented by reference TRBV19 and TRBJ1-2, the full variable domain reads DGGITQSPKYLFRKEGQNVTLSCEQNLNHDAMYWYRQDPGQGLRLIYYSQIVNDFQKGDIAEGYSVSREKKESFPLTVTSAQKNPTAFYLCASSRTGGTGYTFGSGTRLTVV.